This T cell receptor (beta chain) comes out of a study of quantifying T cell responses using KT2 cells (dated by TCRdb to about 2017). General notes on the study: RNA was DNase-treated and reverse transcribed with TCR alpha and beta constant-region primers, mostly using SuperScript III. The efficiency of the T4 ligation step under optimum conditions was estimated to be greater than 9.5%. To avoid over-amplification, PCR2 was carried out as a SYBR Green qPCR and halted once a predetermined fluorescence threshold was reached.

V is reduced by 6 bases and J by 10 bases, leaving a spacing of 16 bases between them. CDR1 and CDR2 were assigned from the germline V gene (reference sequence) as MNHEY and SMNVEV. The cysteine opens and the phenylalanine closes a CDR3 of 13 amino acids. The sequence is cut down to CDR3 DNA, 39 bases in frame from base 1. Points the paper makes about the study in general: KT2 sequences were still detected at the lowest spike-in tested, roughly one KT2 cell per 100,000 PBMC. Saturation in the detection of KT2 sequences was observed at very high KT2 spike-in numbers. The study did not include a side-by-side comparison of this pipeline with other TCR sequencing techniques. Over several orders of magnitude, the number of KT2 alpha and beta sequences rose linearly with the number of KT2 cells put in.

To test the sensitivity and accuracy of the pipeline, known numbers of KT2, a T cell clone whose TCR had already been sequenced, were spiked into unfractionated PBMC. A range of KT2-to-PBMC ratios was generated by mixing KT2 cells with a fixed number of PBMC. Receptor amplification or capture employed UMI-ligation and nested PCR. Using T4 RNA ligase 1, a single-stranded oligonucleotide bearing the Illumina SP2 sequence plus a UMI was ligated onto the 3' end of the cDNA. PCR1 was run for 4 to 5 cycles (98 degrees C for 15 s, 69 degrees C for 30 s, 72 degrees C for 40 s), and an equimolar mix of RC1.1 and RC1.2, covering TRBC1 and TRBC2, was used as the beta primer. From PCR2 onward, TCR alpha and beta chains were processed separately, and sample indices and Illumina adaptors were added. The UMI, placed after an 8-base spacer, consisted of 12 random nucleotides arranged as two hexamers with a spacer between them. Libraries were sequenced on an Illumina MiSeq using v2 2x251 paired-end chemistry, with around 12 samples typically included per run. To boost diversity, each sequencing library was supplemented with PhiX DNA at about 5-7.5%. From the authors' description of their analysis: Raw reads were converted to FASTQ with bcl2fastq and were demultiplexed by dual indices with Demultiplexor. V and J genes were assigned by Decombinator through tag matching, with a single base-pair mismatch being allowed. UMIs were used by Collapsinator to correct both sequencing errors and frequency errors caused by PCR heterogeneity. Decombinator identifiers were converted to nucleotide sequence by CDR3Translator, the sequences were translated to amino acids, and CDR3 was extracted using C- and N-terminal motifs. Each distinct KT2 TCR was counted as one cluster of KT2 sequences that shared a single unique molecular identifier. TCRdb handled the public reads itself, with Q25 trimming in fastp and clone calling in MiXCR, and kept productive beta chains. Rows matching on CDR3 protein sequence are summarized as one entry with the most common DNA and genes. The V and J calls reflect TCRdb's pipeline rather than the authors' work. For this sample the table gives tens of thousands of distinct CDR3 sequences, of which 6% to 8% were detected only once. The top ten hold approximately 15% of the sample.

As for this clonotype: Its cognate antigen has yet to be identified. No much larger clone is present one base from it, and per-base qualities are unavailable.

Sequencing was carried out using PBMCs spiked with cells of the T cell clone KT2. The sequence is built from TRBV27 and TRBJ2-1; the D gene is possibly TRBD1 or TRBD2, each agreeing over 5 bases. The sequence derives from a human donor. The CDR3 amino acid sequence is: CASRPSRGGEQFF. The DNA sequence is TGTGCCAGCAGGCCTTCGAGGGGCGGGGAGCAGTTCTTC.